What follows describes a single T cell receptor beta chain. What it recognizes is unknown. The data were taken from a study of cytomegalovirus exposure and HLA in healthy donors. Broader study findings: As immune exposure information, only CMV serostatus was available. For presence/absence analyses, sequencing depth was assumed to be roughly uniform across donors. There were some V segments, including TRBV6-2 and TRBV6-3, excluded as indistinguishable.

CDR3 length equals 15 residues. Looked up from germline, CDR1 is SSHAT and CDR2 is FNYEAQ (reference sequence). Losses at the gene ends were 6 bases for V and 4 bases for J; bases not matched to a gene: 10. PCR primers comprised 60 Vbeta and 13 Jbeta primers. TCRdb's copy holds only in-frame clones and misses some; the assay was immunoSEQ multiplex PCR. The sample holds some 140,000 clones; more than 75% are singletons and the top ten take 7.5% to 9%. This chain links TRBV7-7 with TRBJ2-5; 8 bases match TRBD1. Sequenced: PBMCs. This TCR was sampled from a man aged 25 to 45 in good health and CMV-seropositive. For the CDR3, the DNA is TGTGCCAGCAGTTCCCAGGGGGCGCAAGCAGAGACCCAGTACTTC. Translated, it gives CASSSQGAQAETQYF.